This TCR beta chain was sequenced for a study of blood T cell repertoires in COVID-19. The ends were cut back, 5 bases at V and 9 bases at J, with 20 bases in the middle. CDR1 and CDR2 (germline): LGHNA, YNFKEQ. This CDR3 is built from 15 residues. The repertoire was sequenced with immunoSEQ multiplex PCR; TCRdb's copy has only in-frame clones and lacks some. This sample has under 250,000 clones; under 85% occur once, and the top ten carry around 2%. Sequenced sample: PBMCs or T cells enriched from blood (not recorded which). The TCR sequence derives from a man between 60 and 70 years old who had recovered from COVID-19. V is TRBV4-2 and J is TRBJ2-1; D may be TRBD2 (6 bases). CDR3 nucleotides: TGTGCCAGCAGCTCCTCCCAGTCGGGGGTTCCTGAGCAGTTCTTC. Its translation is CASSSSQSGVPEQFF.